Below are 6 T cell receptor beta chains sequenced from a single sample in a study of T cells after yellow fever vaccination. One entry per CDR3 protein, called by TCRdb with MiXCR from the 5' RACE reads. Of roughly 340,000 distinct CDR3 sequences detected, 3.5% to 4.5% appear once; the ten largest clones hold roughly a quarter. The source was PBMCs, collected 5 days after the yellow fever booster vaccination. The receptors were gathered from a man younger than 35 who received the YFV17D yellow fever vaccine.

The chain joins TRBV5-1 to TRBJ2-2; TRBD1 agrees at 7 bases. Germline trimming cut 5 bases from V and 1 base from J; bases unmatched to any gene: 2. This CDR3 spans 14 amino acids. Germline V gene data show CDR1 as SGHRS and CDR2 as YFSETQ. The CDR3 nucleotides are TGCGCCAGCAGAGGGGGCGAGAACACCGGGGAGCTGTTTTTT. Translation: CASRGGENTGELFF.

The chain combines TRBV6-5 with TRBJ2-5; TRBD2 might be the D (6 bases). V dropped 6 bases and J dropped 1 base, with 9 bases sitting between them. The CDR3 length is 13 residues. Germline CDR1 is MNHEY and CDR2 is SVGAGI. The CDR3: CASRASAQETQYF. CDR3 nucleotide sequence: TGTGCCAGCAGGGCTAGCGCCCAAGAGACCCAGTACTTC.

The chain has TRBV7-2 and TRBJ2-2, with D possibly TRBD1 on 5 matching bases. V was pared by 7 bases and J by 2 bases, with 14 bases between. Germline assignment: CDR1 SGHTA and CDR2 FQGNSA. The CDR3 loop spans 15 amino acids. The CDR3 reads CASTLGATNTGELFF. In DNA form, the CDR3 reads TGTGCCAGCACTTTAGGGGCTACAAACACCGGGGAGCTGTTTTTT.

This clonotype showed up just a few times. The CDR3 loop is CASSLGVDEQYF. The DNA of the CDR3 is TGTGCCAGCAGCTTAGGGGTGGACGAGCAGTACTTC. The rearrangement joins TRBV7-8 to TRBJ2-7; D not certain. Per germline, CDR1 SGHVS and CDR2 FQNEAQ. The ends were cut back, 1 base at V and 5 bases at J, with 6 bases in the middle. The CDR3 has 12 amino acids.

This clonotype was counted between two and nine times. The CDR3: CASSRTSGGAWEQYF. CDR3 DNA: TGTGCCAGCTCACGTACTAGCGGGGGGGCTTGGGAGCAGTACTTC. The chain is built from TRBV18 and TRBJ2-7; 13 bases agree with TRBD2. V lost 4 bases to trimming and J lost 7 bases; unmatched junction nucleotides: 7. The CDR3 is 15 residues long. Germline-derived CDR1 and CDR2 are KGHSH and LQKENI.

The chain uses TRBV12-3 or TRBV12-4 and TRBJ2-1; TRBD1 matches at 10 bases. CDR3 size: 13 residues. The ends lost 2 bases at V and 12 bases at J; junction bases unmatched: 4. Written as DNA, the CDR3 is TGTGCCAGCAGTTTATTGGACAGGGGGTGGCAGTTCTTC. This codes for CASSLLDRGWQFF.